The clone carrying this TCR beta chain occurred many times. Data came from immunoSEQ multiplex PCR; TCRdb stores just in-frame clones and leaves some out. The sample yields over 120,000 clones, about 86% seen once. The data derive from a study of blood T cell repertoires in COVID-19. Study as a whole: The United States, Italy and Spain supplied acute and convalescent COVID-19 samples.

This CDR3 region has 13 residues. Germline V gene data show CDR1 as KGHDR and CDR2 as SFDVKD. V lost 1 base to trimming and J lost 7 bases, with 10 bases between them. This chain uses TRBV24-1 with TRBJ2-7; D is unresolved. The TCR was taken from a woman between 45 and 65 years old with active or convalescent COVID-19. Specimen: peripheral blood. For the CDR3, the DNA is TGTGCCACCAGTGATTTAAGGAGCTCTGAGCAGTACTTC. Its protein product is CATSDLRSSEQYF.